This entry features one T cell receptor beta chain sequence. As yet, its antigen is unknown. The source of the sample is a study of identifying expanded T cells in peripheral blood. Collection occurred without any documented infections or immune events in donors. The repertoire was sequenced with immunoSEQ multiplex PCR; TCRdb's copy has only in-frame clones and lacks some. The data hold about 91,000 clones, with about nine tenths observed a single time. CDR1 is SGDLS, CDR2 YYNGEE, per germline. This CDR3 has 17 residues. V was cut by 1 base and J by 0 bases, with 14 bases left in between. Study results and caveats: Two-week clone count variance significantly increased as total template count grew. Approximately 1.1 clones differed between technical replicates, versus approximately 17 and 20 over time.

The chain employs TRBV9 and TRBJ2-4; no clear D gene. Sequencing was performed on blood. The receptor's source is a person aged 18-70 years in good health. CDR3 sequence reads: CASSVLVPQIAKNIQYF. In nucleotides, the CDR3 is TGTGCCAGCAGCGTACTCGTCCCACAGATAGCCAAAAACATTCAGTACTTC.